Included here is one T cell receptor (beta chain) sequence, with context. One junction end disagrees with the germline gene, perhaps due to a read error. This sample is drawn from a study of blood T cells in healthy people across ages. Primers used in a second PCR of about 7 to 12 cycles were a sample-barcoded 5' primer and a J-beta primer mix. A template-switch adaptor that had 12 random nucleotides put a tag on each cDNA molecule. Using its own MiXCR run on the 5' RACE reads, TCRdb lists one record per CDR3 protein. The sample holds 590,000 or so distinct CDR3 sequences; about 30% are singletons and the top ten take 15% to 19%. The CDR3 has 13 amino acids. CDR1 SGHRS and CDR2 YFSETQ come from the germline V gene. Collection of roughly 9.8 milliliters of peripheral blood was performed for each donor.

The clonotype originates from a woman older than 75 in good health. Source material: blood. The chain recombines TRBV5-1 with TRBJ1-1; D call uncertain. The CDR3 bases are TGCGCCAGCAGCTTGCAGGTGAACACTGGAGCTTTCTTT. It codes for CASSLQVNTGAFF.